This is a list of T cell receptor beta chains from one sample in a study of post-analysis software for immune sequencing data. MiXCR was run by TCRdb on the PCR reads, yielding one entry per CDR3 protein. The sample shows hundreds of thousands of distinct CDR3 sequences, approximately 60% of them seen only once. Sequences were obtained from blood. All receptors come from a girl aged 2 to 9 with multiple sclerosis. Each CDR3 is given with its conserved first and last residue. The order of the fields is D gene, V gene, J gene, clone size, CDR3 DNA, CDR3 protein. A D gene is named only where the DNA matches it firmly. The listing skips clone size in some rows; elsewhere it reads once, few, many or a size class.

TRBD2	TRBV2	TRBJ2-4	.	TGTGCCAGCAGTGGGACTAGCGGGGGGGCTTGGGTCAAAAACATTCAGTACTTC	CASSGTSGGAWVKNIQYF
.	TRBV10-3	TRBJ1-2	.	TGTGCCATCAGGGGGACAAGAGCTAACTATGGCTACACCTTC	CAIRGTRANYGYTF
.	TRBV5-1	TRBJ2-1	.	TGCGCCAGCAGCTTGGAGTTCGGGCGAAATGAGCAGTTCTTC	CASSLEFGRNEQFF
.	TRBV7-2	TRBJ2-4	.	TGTGCCAGCAGCTTACAAGCCAAAAACATTCAGTACTTC	CASSLQAKNIQYF
TRBD1	TRBV29-1	TRBJ1-5	.	TGCAGCGTTGGACAGGGGATCGATCAGCCCCAGCATTTT	CSVGQGIDQPQHF
.	TRBV12-3/TRBV12-4	TRBJ2-3	few	TGTGCCAGCAGTTTCCGGTCCGGAGACACAGATACGCAGTATTTT	CASSFRSGDTDTQYF
.	TRBV6-6	TRBJ1-2	.	TGTGCCAGCAGTTACGATTTAACGGGCTACACCTTC	CASSYDLTGYTF
.	TRBV18	TRBJ1-2	.	TGTGCCAGCTCACCACCGGGGGTGAACTATGGCTACACCTTC	CASSPPGVNYGYTF
TRBD1	TRBV2	TRBJ1-1	.	TGTGCCAGCCCAAGACAGGGGCCCACTGAAGCTTTCTTT	CASPRQGPTEAFF
.	TRBV10-3	TRBJ2-5	.	TGTGCCATCAGTGACTCAGGAAGGGAGACCCAGTACTTC	CAISDSGRETQYF
TRBD1	TRBV19	TRBJ1-5	.	TGTGCCAGTACGATTCGGGACAGGGGTCAGCCCCAGCATTTT	CASTIRDRGQPQHF
.	TRBV10-2	TRBJ1-5	once	TGCGCCAGCAGTGATAACCAGGGTGAGCCCCAGCATTTT	CASSDNQGEPQHF
.	TRBV10-3	TRBJ2-5	.	TGTGCCATCAAGGGCCAGGGGAGAGAGACCCAGTACTTC	CAIKGQGRETQYF
TRBD1	TRBV6-1	TRBJ2-7	many	TGTGCCAGCAATGCAGAGTCCGGGACAGGGTCTAACGAGCAGTACTTC	CASNAESGTGSNEQYF
.	TRBV12-3/TRBV12-4	TRBJ2-7	few	TGTGCCAGCAGTAGGTCCGGGCCCGTCTACGAGCAGTACTTC	CASSRSGPVYEQYF
TRBD2	TRBV27	TRBJ2-3	.	TGTGCCAGCAGTTTAGAGATGCGGGGGGGCACAGATACGCAGTATTTT	CASSLEMRGGTDTQYF
.	TRBV7-9	TRBJ1-2	.	TGTGCCAGCAGCTTAAGAACGCCTGGCTATGGCTACACCTTC	CASSLRTPGYGYTF
.	TRBV6-4	TRBJ2-1	many	TGTGCCAGCAGTGATGGTCCCCCGACGAGTAATGAGCAGTTCTTC	CASSDGPPTSNEQFF
.	TRBV4-1	TRBJ1-4	few	TGCGCCAGCAGCCAAGAGGCAGGTCTAAATGAAAAACTGTTTTTT	CASSQEAGLNEKLFF
.	TRBV20-1	TRBJ2-1	.	TGCAGTGCTTTCCCGAGCTCCTACAATGAGCAGTTCTTC	CSAFPSSYNEQFF
TRBD2	TRBV4-1	TRBJ2-3	.	TGCGCCAGCAGACCCCTAGCGGGGGATGCGGATACGCAGTATTTT	CASRPLAGDADTQYF
.	TRBV18	TRBJ2-3	few	TGTGCCAGCTCACCGGTACTGAAATCAGATACGCAGTATTTT	CASSPVLKSDTQYF
.	TRBV29-1	TRBJ1-1	.	TGCAGCGTCGAAGATCAGAACACTGAAGCTTTCTTT	CSVEDQNTEAFF
.	TRBV7-9	TRBJ1-1	.	TGTGCCAGCAGCTTTCAAATCGGTGAAGCTTTCTTT	CASSFQIGEAFF
.	TRBV12-3/TRBV12-4	TRBJ1-2	few	TGTGCCAGCAGTTTAGAAGGTGGGCCCCTCTATGGCTACACCTTC	CASSLEGGPLYGYTF